Each of the 14 T cell receptor beta chains below was sequenced from the same sample in a study of T cells after yellow fever vaccination (dated by TCRdb to 2018 to 2020). The library was built by means of 5' RACE. Reads for this sample came from an Illumina HiSeq 2500. Clones were called with MiXCR by TCRdb after fastp trimmed the public reads at Q25, and only in-frame beta chains were retained. Each CDR3 protein gets just one entry, which takes the most common genes and DNA from the rows behind it. Within this sample are approximately 120,000 distinct CDR3 sequences, with about 7.4% of them counted one time only. The ten largest clones capture roughly 2.6% of the sample. Read against the paper, the sample's treatment or condition label means: live attenuated yellow fever vaccine strain. The source was CD4+ T cells sorted from PBMCs, collected 10 days after the first yellow fever vaccination. Receptors originate from a man aged 18 to 29 who received the YFV17D yellow fever vaccine.

This clonotype was recorded many times. V is TRBV3-1 and J is TRBJ2-1; maybe TRBD1 (5 bases). V dropped 2 bases and J dropped 8 bases, with 16 bases sitting between them. This CDR3 region has 15 residues. Germline CDR1 is LGHDT and CDR2 is YNNKEL (reference sequence). CDR3 loop: CASSQSRAGFDEQFF. The CDR3 bases are TGTGCCAGCAGCCAAAGCCGGGCAGGGTTCGATGAGCAGTTCTTC.

For this clonotype: A much larger clone differs from this one at a single base, so this may be a read error. The chain links TRBV4-3 to TRBJ1-6; unclear D gene. The germline gives CDR1 LGHNA, CDR2 YSLEER. Trimming removed 0 bases at V and 9 bases at J, with 18 bases between. This CDR3 spans 17 amino acids. The CDR3 reads CASSQDMTRQYVSPLHF. CDR3 in DNA: TGCGCCAGCAGCCAAGATATGACAAGGCAGTATGTTTCACCCCTCCACTTT.

This clonotype was counted between two and nine times. This chain connects TRBV7-3 to TRBJ1-1; D not certain. CDR1 is SGHTA, CDR2 FQGTGA, per germline. Trimming stripped 0 bases from V and 5 bases from J, with 7 bases between. The CDR3 runs 13 residues. In nucleotides, the CDR3 is TGTGCCAGCAGCTTAACAATCGCAACTGAAGCTTTCTTT. Residues: CASSLTIATEAFF.

At least ten counts were recorded for this clonotype. This sequence joins TRBV5-5 and TRBJ2-7; 7 bases fit TRBD1. V lost 4 bases to trimming and J lost 1 base; unmatched junction nucleotides: 5. The CDR3 consists of 14 residues. Looked up from germline, CDR1 is SGHKS and CDR2 is YYEKEE (reference sequence). In DNA form, the CDR3 reads TGTGCCAGCAGCCCCGGGACAGCTTCCTACGAGCAGTACGTC. Encoded protein: CASSPGTASYEQYV.

This clonotype appeared many times. The V gene is TRBV30, the J gene TRBJ2-7; D unresolved. V was pared by 5 bases and J by 2 bases, with 7 bases between. Germline V gene sequence: CDR1 GTSNPN, CDR2 SVGIG (reference sequence). This CDR3 has 11 residues. The CDR3 sequence is CAWGIAYEQYF. CDR3 DNA: TGTGCCTGGGGTATCGCCTACGAGCAGTACTTC.

Many counts were recorded for this clonotype. The gene calls are TRBV7-6 and TRBJ2-1; D is perhaps TRBD2 (5 bases). This CDR3 is 15 amino acids long. Germline V gives CDR1 SGHVS, CDR2 FNYEAQ. V shed 5 bases and J shed 7 bases, with 18 bases lying between them. CDR3 DNA sequence: TGTGCCAGCAGCCCCCTCGCGGGCGGATGGAATGAGCAGTTCTTC. Its translation: CASSPLAGGWNEQFF.

The rearrangement joins TRBV6-2 or TRBV6-3 to TRBJ2-7, with unresolved D. The CDR3 is made up of 12 amino acids. From germline, CDR1 is MNHEY and CDR2 SVGEGT. V lost 2 bases and J lost 2, with 4 bases in between. CDR3 bases: TGTGCCAGCAGTTACCCTACCTACGAGCAGTACTTC. Amino acids: CASSYPTYEQYF.

This clonotype was found many times. CDR3 region: CATSSTGGPDTQYF. In DNA form, the CDR3 reads TGTGCCACCAGCAGCACTGGGGGGCCCGATACGCAGTATTTT. V usage is TRBV15 and J usage is TRBJ2-3; the D gene could be TRBD1 or TRBD2 (6 bases each). Germline CDR1 is LNHNV and CDR2 is YYDKDF (reference sequence). The CDR3 is made up of 14 amino acids. Trimming shortened V by 3 bases and J by 6 bases, and 13 bases separated the two germline ends.

In its sample, this clonotype was seen many times. V is TRBV4-1 and J is TRBJ1-2; tentative D call: TRBD1 (5 bases). The CDR3 loop spans 18 amino acids. The V gene lost 0 bases and the J gene lost 5 bases, with 22 bases spanning the gap. The germline gives CDR1 MGHRA, CDR2 YSYEKL. The CDR3 here is CASSQEGSRGSGGYGYTF. The CDR3 DNA is TGCGCCAGCAGCCAAGAAGGGAGTCGGGGGTCGGGGGGTTATGGCTACACCTTC.

Notes on this clonotype: This could be a read error, since a much larger clone is one nucleotide away. This chain links TRBV20-1 with TRBJ2-1, with a possible D match to TRBD1 (8 bases). Germline V gene data show CDR1 as DFQATT and CDR2 as SNEGSKA (reference sequence). Trimming cost V 8 bases and J 0 bases, with 20 bases left between them. The length of the CDR3 is 16 residues. The CDR3 DNA is TGCAGTCCTATTCACAGGGGGGGTAGCTCCTACAATGAGCAGTTCTTC. This translates into CSPIHRGGSSYNEQFF.

This clonotype occurred many times. Written as DNA, the CDR3 is TGCGCCAGCAGCTTGATGGGGACTAGCGGGGGTGCGCAGTATTTT. This translates into CASSLMGTSGGAQYF. The V call is TRBV5-1, the J call TRBJ2-3; TRBD2 matches at 14 bases. The germline CDR1 and CDR2 sequences are SGHRS and YFSETQ. The CDR3 runs to 15 residues. The trim removed 1 base at V and 10 bases at J, leaving 5 bases unmatched. The variable domain in full, completed from reference TRBV5-1 and TRBJ2-3, reads KAGVTQTPRYLIKTRGQQVTLSCSPISGHRSVSWYQQTPGQGLQFLFEYFSETQRNKGNFPGRFSGRQFSNSRSEMNVSTLELGDSALYLCASSLMGTSGGAQYFGPGTRLTVL.

In this sample, this clonotype turned up a few times. The rearrangement links TRBV25-1 to TRBJ2-5; D assignment may be TRBD1 or TRBD2 (5 bases each). This CDR3 has 14 amino acids. From germline, CDR1 is MGHDK and CDR2 SYGVNS. The ends were cut back, 3 bases at V and 5 bases at J, with 13 bases in the middle. The CDR3 region has the DNA TGTGCCAGCAGTGATAGGGGCCCGGGGGAGACCCAGTACTTC. Residues: CASSDRGPGETQYF.

This clonotype was counted many times. The junction departs from germline at one end; a sequencing error may be responsible. The chain uses TRBV6-2 or TRBV6-3 and TRBJ2-3, with TRBD2 matching 11 bases. Germline V gene sequence: CDR1 MNHEY, CDR2 SVGEGT. The CDR3 has 15 residues. In DNA, the CDR3 is TGTGCCAGCAGTGACTCCGGGACTAGCGGAGATACGCAGTATTTT. Its translation: CASSDSGTSGDTQYF.

This clonotype came up many times. This chain connects TRBV11-2 to TRBJ2-6; either TRBD1 or TRBD2 may supply D (5 bases each). Germline V gives CDR1 SGHAT, CDR2 FQNNGV. There are 19 residues in the CDR3. Trimming shortened V by 2 bases and J by 0 bases, and 17 bases separated the two germline ends. CDR3 nucleotide sequence: TGTGCCAGCAGCTTAATCGGGACCTGGGGGACCTCTGGGGCCAACGTCCTGACTTTC. Its protein product is CASSLIGTWGTSGANVLTF.